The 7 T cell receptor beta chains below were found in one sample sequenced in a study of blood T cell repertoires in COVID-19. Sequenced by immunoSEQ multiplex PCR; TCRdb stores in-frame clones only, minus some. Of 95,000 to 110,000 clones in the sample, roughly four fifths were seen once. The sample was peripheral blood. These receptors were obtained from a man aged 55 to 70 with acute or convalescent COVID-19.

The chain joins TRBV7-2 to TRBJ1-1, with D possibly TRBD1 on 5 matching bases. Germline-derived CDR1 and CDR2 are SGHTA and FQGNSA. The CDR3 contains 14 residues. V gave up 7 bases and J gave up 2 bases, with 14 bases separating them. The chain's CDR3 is CASTWGGSNTEAFF. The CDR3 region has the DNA TGTGCCAGCACCTGGGGGGGGTCAAACACTGAAGCTTTCTTT.

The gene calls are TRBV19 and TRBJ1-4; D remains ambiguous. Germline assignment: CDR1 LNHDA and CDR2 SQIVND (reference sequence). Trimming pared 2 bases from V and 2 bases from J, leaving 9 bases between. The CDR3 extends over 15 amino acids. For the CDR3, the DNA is TGTGCCAGTAGTATATTCGGGATTACTAATGAAAAACTGTTTTTT. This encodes CASSIFGITNEKLFF.

The CDR3 spells CAWSAPGSINYGYTF. The CDR3 nucleotides are TGTGCCTGGAGTGCCCCGGGTAGCATTAACTATGGCTACACCTTC. The chain links TRBV30 to TRBJ1-2; D is undetermined. Germline CDR1 is GTSNPN and CDR2 is SVGIG (reference sequence). The V and J ends lost 1 base and 1 base respectively, with 13 bases between them. The CDR3 extends over 15 amino acids.

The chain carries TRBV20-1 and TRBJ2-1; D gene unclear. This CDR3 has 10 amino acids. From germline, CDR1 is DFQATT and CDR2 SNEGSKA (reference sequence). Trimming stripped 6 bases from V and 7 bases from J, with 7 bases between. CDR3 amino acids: CSALGNEQFF. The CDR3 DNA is TGCAGTGCCCTCGGTAATGAGCAGTTCTTC.

Written as DNA, the CDR3 is TGTGCCAGTAGTCCGGGACATGTCCCAGATACGCAGTATTTT. This gives the protein CASSPGHVPDTQYF. This chain connects TRBV19 to TRBJ2-3, with D possibly TRBD1 on 6 matching bases. The CDR3 is 14 residues long. Trimming stripped 5 bases from V and 4 bases from J, with 13 bases between. Germline lookup yields CDR1 LNHDA and CDR2 SQIVND (reference sequence).

CDR3 nucleotides: TGCGCCAGCAGCTTTGACACCTCTGGGGCCAACGTCCTGACTTTC. This translates into CASSFDTSGANVLTF. The chain joins TRBV5-1 to TRBJ2-6, with D uncertain. Trimming took 2 bases from V and 0 from J, leaving 6 bases between them. Germline lookup yields CDR1 SGHRS and CDR2 YFSETQ. CDR3 length equals 15 residues.

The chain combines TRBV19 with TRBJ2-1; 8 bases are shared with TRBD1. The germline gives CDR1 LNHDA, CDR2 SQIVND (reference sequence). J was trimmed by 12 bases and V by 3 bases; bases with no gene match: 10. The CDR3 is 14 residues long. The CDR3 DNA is TGTGCCAGTAGTATGAGTGGGCAGGGGGCATGGCAGTTCTTC. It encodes CASSMSGQGAWQFF.